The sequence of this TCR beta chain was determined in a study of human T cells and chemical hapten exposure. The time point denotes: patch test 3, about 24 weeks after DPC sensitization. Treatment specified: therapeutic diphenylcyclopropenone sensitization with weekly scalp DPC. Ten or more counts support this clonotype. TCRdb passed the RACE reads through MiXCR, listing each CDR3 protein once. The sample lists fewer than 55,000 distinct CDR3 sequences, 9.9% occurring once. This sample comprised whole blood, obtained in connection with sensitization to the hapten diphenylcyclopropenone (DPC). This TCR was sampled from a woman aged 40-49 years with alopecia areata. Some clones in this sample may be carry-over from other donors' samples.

The CDR3 nucleotides are TGTGCCAGCGGTTTGGGAGGGTCTAATCAGCCCCAGCATTTT. This gives the protein CASGLGGSNQPQHF. The rearrangement links TRBV6-2 or TRBV6-3 to TRBJ1-5; D not certain. V lost 8 bases, J lost 4 bases, and 15 bases lay in between. This CDR3 is built from 14 residues. Germline V CDR1 and CDR2: MNHEY, SVGEGT.